Each of the 20 T cell receptor beta chains below was sequenced from the same sample in a study of blood T cell repertoires in COVID-19. Some clones are missing from TCRdb's copy, which holds only in-frame ones; the method was immunoSEQ multiplex PCR. The sample holds approximately 270,000 clones, 85% to 90% seen once. Material for sequencing was PBMCs or T cells enriched from blood (not recorded which). These receptors all stem from a woman aged 25 to 39 with acute COVID-19.

This clone showed up just once. The V gene is TRBV3-1 (or the pseudogene TRBV3-2), the J gene TRBJ2-1; 13 bases fit TRBD2. The CDR3 extends over 16 amino acids. The V gene's germline CDR1 is LGHDT and CDR2 YNNKEL (reference sequence). V gave up 1 base and J gave up 4 bases; unmatched junction bases: 1. CDR3 region: CASSQAGLAGYNEQFF. In DNA, the CDR3 is TGTGCCAGCAGCCAAGCGGGACTAGCGGGGTACAATGAGCAGTTCTTC.

This clone was recorded once. This chain links TRBV27 with TRBJ2-7; 10 bases are a match to TRBD2. Germline CDR1 reads MNHEY; CDR2 reads SMNVEV (reference sequence). V shed 3 bases and J 6 bases; nucleotides not matched to a gene: 2. The CDR3 is 13 amino acids. CDR3 nucleotides: TGTGCCAGCAGTTTTAGCGGGAGGCTCGAGCAGTACTTC. This gives the protein CASSFSGRLEQYF.

The genes are TRBV5-1 and TRBJ2-1; 10 positions agree with TRBD2. V was clipped by 0 bases and J by 9 bases; unmatched bases: 3. The CDR3 is made up of 14 amino acids. Germline V gene data show CDR1 as SGHRS and CDR2 as YFSETQ. DNA of the CDR3: TGCGCCAGCAGCTTGGAGGTAGCGGGAGGTGAGCAGTTCTTC. Translation gives CASSLEVAGGEQFF. The variable domain in full, with the rest retrieved from reference TRBV5-1 and TRBJ2-1, is KAGVTQTPRYLIKTRGQQVTLSCSPISGHRSVSWYQQTPGQGLQFLFEYFSETQRNKGNFPGRFSGRQFSNSRSEMNVSTLELGDSALYLCASSLEVAGGEQFFGPGTRLTVL.

This rearrangement joins TRBV2 to TRBJ2-2, with D possibly TRBD1 on 5 matching bases. CDR3 length equals 14 residues. The V gene lost 6 bases and the J gene lost 2 bases, with 10 bases spanning the gap. CDR1 and CDR2 from the germline V gene are SNHLY and FYNNEI. CDR3 protein: CASRQVFNTGELFF. The CDR3 DNA reads as TGTGCCAGCAGACAGGTATTCAACACCGGGGAGCTGTTTTTT.

This sequence joins TRBV7-2 and TRBJ2-1; D remains ambiguous. V was clipped by 4 bases and J by 0 bases, with 10 bases between them. The V gene's germline CDR1 is SGHTA and CDR2 FQGNSA. This CDR3 has 15 amino acids. The CDR3: CASSSQAGSYNEQFF. In nucleotides, the CDR3 is TGTGCCAGCAGCTCTCAAGCCGGCTCCTACAATGAGCAGTTCTTC.

V gene TRBV7-6 combines with J gene TRBJ2-5, with D possibly being TRBD1 (6 bases). The germline V gene encodes CDR1 SGHVS and CDR2 FNYEAQ. The CDR3 is 14 amino acids. Trimming pared 1 base from V and 5 bases from J, leaving 11 bases between. Here the CDR3 reads CASSLEWTAETQYF. The DNA of the CDR3 is TGTGCCAGCAGCTTAGAATGGACAGCGGAGACCCAGTACTTC.

Comments on this clone: The identical CDR3 is also encoded by other nucleotide sequences in the sample. J is TRBJ1-5 and V is TRBV27, with 10 bases aligning to TRBD1. In germline, CDR1 is MNHEY, CDR2 SMNVEV (reference sequence). The CDR3 loop spans 14 amino acids. Germline trimming cut 3 bases from V and 7 bases from J; bases unmatched to any gene: 3. The CDR3 is CASSFGTGVQPQHF. The DNA of the CDR3 is TGTGCCAGCAGTTTTGGGACAGGGGTGCAGCCCCAGCATTTT.

The chain recombines TRBV18 with TRBJ2-1; 11 bases are a match to TRBD2. The germline V gene encodes CDR1 KGHSH and CDR2 LQKENI. This CDR3 is built from 14 residues. V gave up 8 bases and J gave up 5 bases; unmatched junction bases: 5. The CDR3 DNA is TGTGCCAGCGGGGGACTAGCGGAGCACAATGAGCAGTTCTTC. The encoded protein is CASGGLAEHNEQFF.

This chain connects TRBV19 to TRBJ1-1; TRBD1 might be the D (5 bases). Germline-derived CDR1 and CDR2 are LNHDA and SQIVND (reference sequence). There are 18 residues in the CDR3. Trimming left V 4 bases short and J 0 bases short, with 21 bases between. The CDR3 spells CASSTYNLVTDLNTEAFF. Here the CDR3 DNA reads TGTGCCAGTAGTACATACAACTTAGTGACAGATCTGAACACTGAAGCTTTCTTT.

The chain combines TRBV18 with TRBJ1-2, with 8 bases that match TRBD1. The germline V gene has CDR1 KGHSH and CDR2 LQKENI. This CDR3 is 15 amino acids long. V lost 4 bases to trimming and J lost 0 bases; unmatched junction nucleotides: 4. In DNA, the CDR3 is TGTGCCAGCTCACAGACAGGGGAGGCTAACTATGGCTACACCTTC. Its translation: CASSQTGEANYGYTF.

V and J are TRBV7-8 and TRBJ1-4, with D maybe TRBD1 (6 bases). V was trimmed by 6 bases and J by 7 bases, leaving 18 bases between them. This CDR3 has 15 amino acids. Germline CDR1 SGHVS, CDR2 FQNEAQ. Written as DNA, the CDR3 is TGTGCCAGCAGTGGCCGGGACAAAGTTAGTGAAAAACTGTTTTTT. Translating gives CASSGRDKVSEKLFF.

The chain carries TRBV18 and TRBJ2-3; perhaps TRBD2 as D (5 bases). The V gene's germline CDR1 is KGHSH and CDR2 LQKENI. Between the trimmed V and J ends, which lost 1 base and 4 bases, there was a span of 12 bases. CDR3 size: 15 residues. The CDR3 region is CASSPRTGTADTQYF. CDR3 nucleotides: TGTGCCAGCTCACCACGAACGGGAACGGCAGATACGCAGTATTTT.

A single count supports this clone. V and J are TRBV29-1 and TRBJ1-2; D gene unclear. V lost 0 bases and J lost 7, with 12 bases in between. This CDR3 has 13 amino acids. Germline assignment: CDR1 SQVTM and CDR2 ANQGSEA. CDR3 bases: TGCAGCGTTGAAGATGGTTCCCGGTTTGGCTACACCTTC. Translation gives CSVEDGSRFGYTF.

J is TRBJ2-3 and V is TRBV29-1; 14 nucleotides align to TRBD2. The length of the CDR3 is 13 residues. Germline V CDR1 and CDR2: SQVTM, ANQGSEA. V lost 6 bases, J lost 6 bases, and 2 bases stayed unmatched. CDR3 in DNA: TGCAGCGTCAGACTAGCGGGAGGGGATACGCAGTATTTT. This translates into CSVRLAGGDTQYF.

The genes are TRBV7-9 and TRBJ2-3; 15 bases fit TRBD2. The CDR3 runs 17 residues. Trimming took 0 bases from V and 4 from J; bases not matched to a gene: 2. CDR1 SEHNR and CDR2 FQNEAQ come from the germline V gene (reference sequence). CDR3 DNA sequence: TGTGCCAGCAGCTTAGCAGGGACTAGCGGGAGGCCAGATACGCAGTATTTT. Protein: CASSLAGTSGRPDTQYF.

This clone appeared a single time. The chain joins TRBV19 to TRBJ2-2; 7 bases match TRBD2. CDR1 is LNHDA and CDR2 is SQIVND in the germline V gene (reference sequence). The trim removed 7 bases at V and 1 base at J, leaving 6 bases unmatched. This CDR3 spans 15 amino acids. CDR3 DNA sequence: TGTGCCAGTAACTACGGGACTAAGAACACCGGGGAGCTGTTTTTT. It is translated as CASNYGTKNTGELFF.

A single count supports this clone. This rearrangement joins TRBV19 to TRBJ2-1, with D possibly TRBD2 on 7 matching bases. Germline CDR1 LNHDA, CDR2 SQIVND (reference sequence). The CDR3 runs to 16 residues. Between the trimmed V and J ends, which lost 5 bases and 0 bases, there was a span of 14 bases. The CDR3 nucleotides are TGTGCCAGTAGTCCCCAGGGAGGGGGCTCCTACAATGAGCAGTTCTTC. Amino acid sequence: CASSPQGGGSYNEQFF.

V usage is TRBV30 and J usage is TRBJ1-5; 7 positions agree with TRBD1. Unmatched junction bases numbered 5, after V lost 1 base and J lost 5 bases. Germline V gives CDR1 GTSNPN, CDR2 SVGIG (reference sequence). The CDR3 runs to 14 residues. CDR3 residues: CAWSATRGDQPQHF. CDR3 nucleotides: TGTGCCTGGAGTGCAACCAGGGGGGATCAGCCCCAGCATTTT.

The V and J genes are TRBV5-4 and TRBJ2-3, with 10 bases matching TRBD2. Germline lookup yields CDR1 SGHNT and CDR2 YYREEE (reference sequence). V shed 3 bases, J shed 5 bases, and the junction held 6 bases outside the gene matches. The CDR3 loop spans 15 amino acids. In DNA form, the CDR3 reads TGTGCCAGCAGCTCGCGACTAGCGGGTGGAGATACGCAGTATTTT. This encodes CASSSRLAGGDTQYF.

This chain connects TRBV6-5 to TRBJ2-1, with 10 bases that match TRBD1. The germline V gene has CDR1 MNHEY and CDR2 SVGAGI. This CDR3 region has 15 residues. V dropped 7 bases and J dropped 4; count of bases not matched to a gene: 7. CDR3 coding DNA: TGTGCCAGCACCTCGGGGACAGGGGTGTACAATGAGCAGTTCTTC. Amino acids: CASTSGTGVYNEQFF.